The 21 T cell receptor beta chains below come from one sample, sequenced in a study of OX40 agonist ivuxolimab in advanced cancers. Method: immunoSEQ multiplex PCR; TCRdb's copy keeps in-frame clones and lacks some. The profile shows roughly 61,000 clones, around 82% of them singletons. The material sequenced was CD4+ or CD8+ T cells sorted from blood, taken in a trial of the OX40 agonist ivuxolimab. The receptors were gathered from an adult with an advanced solid tumor such as melanoma, head and neck, liver or kidney cancer.

The rearrangement uses TRBV7-2 and TRBJ2-5; possibly TRBD1 for D (7 bases). This CDR3 spans 18 amino acids. Trimming took 5 bases from V and 7 from J, leaving 29 bases between them. Per germline, CDR1 SGHTA and CDR2 FQGNSA. CDR3 sequence (DNA): TGTGCCAGCAGCCTAGGACGGGAGTACCTTGGCAGGGGGACGACCCAGTACTTC. Amino acid sequence: CASSLGREYLGRGTTQYF. Combining the CDR3 with reference TRBV7-2 and TRBJ2-5 gives the whole variable domain GAGVSQSPSNKVTEKGKDVELRCDPISGHTALYWYRQSLGQGLEFLIYFQGNSAPDKSGLPSDRFSAERTGGSVSTLTIQRTQQEDSAVYLCASSLGREYLGRGTTQYFGPGTRLLVL.

The chain recombines TRBV11-2 with TRBJ2-1; no clear D gene. Deletions cut 0 bases from V and 15 bases from J, with 15 bases between. CDR3 size: 13 residues. Germline-derived CDR1 and CDR2 are SGHAT and FQNNGV. CDR3 residues: CASSLDRLAAPFF. The DNA of the CDR3 is TGTGCCAGCAGCTTAGATCGGCTTGCGGCGCCGTTCTTC.

The rearrangement uses TRBV10-3 and TRBJ2-7; a weak D match, TRBD2 (5 bases). CDR1 is ENHRY, CDR2 SYGVKD, per germline. The CDR3 has 12 amino acids. The germline V and J ends were trimmed by 6 bases and 4 bases, with 10 bases remaining between them. This CDR3 reads CAIREESYEQYF. In DNA form, the CDR3 reads TGTGCCATCAGGGAGGAGTCGTACGAGCAGTACTTC.

The CDR3 bases are TGCAGTGTGGCTTCCACAGATACGCAGTATTTT. Translating it yields CSVASTDTQYF. J is TRBJ2-3 and V is TRBV20-1; D gene ambiguous. Germline CDR1 DFQATT, CDR2 SNEGSKA (reference sequence). V lost 7 bases, J lost 2 bases, and 7 bases lay in between. The CDR3 is 11 amino acids.

The genes are TRBV5-5 and TRBJ1-4, with 10 bases matching TRBD1. CDR1 and CDR2 from the germline V gene are SGHKS and YYEKEE (reference sequence). The CDR3 covers 14 residues. The V segment lost 2 bases and the J segment 6 bases; nucleotides outside the gene matches: 1. The CDR3, as DNA: TGTGCCAGCAGCTTAGGGACAGGGGATGAAAAACTGTTTTTT. Protein product: CASSLGTGDEKLFF. Full variable domain (remainder filled in from reference TRBV5-5 and TRBJ1-4): DAGVTQSPTHLIKTRGQQVTLRCSPISGHKSVSWYQQVLGQGPQFIFQYYEKEERGRGNFPDRFSARQFPNYSSELNVNALLLGDSALYLCASSLGTGDEKLFFGSGTQLSVL.

The chain joins TRBV7-9 to TRBJ1-1; 8 positions match TRBD1. CDR1 is SEHNR, CDR2 FQNEAQ, per germline (reference sequence). V shed 5 bases and J 10 bases; nucleotides not matched to a gene: 6. The CDR3 has 12 amino acids. The CDR3 sequence is CASSKEDRGAFF. The CDR3 DNA is TGTGCCAGCAGCAAAGAAGACAGGGGAGCTTTCTTT.

The V gene is TRBV5-1, the J gene TRBJ2-1; D is perhaps TRBD2 (5 bases). The V end lost 4 bases, the J end lost 2 bases, and 10 bases lay between the germline ends. Germline V gives CDR1 SGHRS, CDR2 YFSETQ. The CDR3 has 14 amino acids. CDR3 sequence reads: CASSGRTPYNEQFF. The CDR3 nucleotides read TGCGCCAGCAGCGGAAGGACTCCCTACAATGAGCAGTTCTTC.

This chain connects TRBV4-3 to TRBJ2-5, with unresolved D. The CDR3 contains 15 residues. Germline V gives CDR1 LGHNA, CDR2 YSLEER. Trimming removed 3 bases at V and 0 bases at J, with 11 bases between. The CDR3 bases are TGCGCCAGCAGCCAGGTACTACAGTACCAAGAGACCCAGTACTTC. Its translation is CASSQVLQYQETQYF.

V gene TRBV5-1 combines with J gene TRBJ2-1; 9 bases are shared with TRBD2. Trimming removed 2 bases from V and 7 bases from J; junction bases left unmatched: 7. CDR1 SGHRS and CDR2 YFSETQ come from the germline V gene. The CDR3 is made up of 15 amino acids. The CDR3 DNA sequence: TGCGCCAGCAGCTTATCTAGCGGGATTCAAAATGAGCAGTTCTTC. Its protein product is CASSLSSGIQNEQFF.

The chain links TRBV7-2 to TRBJ1-1; D unresolved. The CDR3 totals 15 residues. The germline V gene has CDR1 SGHTA and CDR2 FQGNSA. The V end lost 2 bases, the J end lost 0 bases, and 10 bases lay between the germline ends. CDR3 bases: TGTGCCAGCAGCTTACAAAGGACGGTGAACACTGAAGCTTTCTTT. Protein: CASSLQRTVNTEAFF.

This CDR3 reads CASKAQSSYNEQFF. The CDR3, as DNA: TGTGCCAGTAAAGCCCAGAGCTCCTACAATGAGCAGTTCTTC. The V call is TRBV19, the J call TRBJ2-1; D gene unclear. With 7 bases removed from V and 0 bases from J, the gap between germline ends came to 10 bases. CDR1 and CDR2 from the germline V gene are LNHDA and SQIVND (reference sequence). The CDR3 is made up of 14 amino acids.

This clone was seen a single time. This chain links TRBV5-1 with TRBJ2-2; TRBD2 matches 7 bases. The ends lost 0 bases at V and 0 bases at J; junction bases unmatched: 5. CDR3 length: 17 amino acids. Germline CDR1 SGHRS, CDR2 YFSETQ. In DNA, the CDR3 is TGCGCCAGCAGCTTGGATTTCGGACTAGCGAACACCGGGGAGCTGTTTTTT. It is translated as CASSLDFGLANTGELFF.

The J gene is TRBJ2-6, the V gene TRBV12-1; the D segment call TRBD2 is taken from the table without a DNA check. TRBV12-1 has pseudogene status. The length of the CDR3 is 19 residues. CDR3 amino acids: CASSFERTSGRTGANVLTF. Written as DNA, the CDR3 is TGTGCCAGCAGCTTTGAGCGGACTAGCGGGAGGACTGGGGCCAACGTCCTGACTTTC.

V and J are TRBV6-5 and TRBJ1-2; D not certain. CDR1 is MNHEY, CDR2 SVGAGI, per germline. The V end lost 6 bases, the J end lost 8 bases, and 16 bases lay between the germline ends. CDR3 length equals 13 residues. Written as DNA, the CDR3 is TGTGCCAGCAGACCCGGACTGGGGTCAGGCTACACCTTC. Its protein is CASRPGLGSGYTF.

This chain uses TRBV4-1 with TRBJ2-2; 8 nucleotides align to TRBD2. V was clipped by 1 base and J by 4 bases; unmatched bases: 8. The germline CDR1 and CDR2 sequences are MGHRA and YSYEKL. The CDR3 contains 17 residues. The CDR3 sequence: CASSQGLARSFTGELFF. CDR3 DNA: TGCGCCAGCAGCCAAGGACTAGCGAGGTCGTTCACCGGGGAGCTGTTTTTT.

The chain links TRBV19 to TRBJ2-7, with 10 positions matching TRBD2. This CDR3 spans 15 amino acids. V shed 6 bases, J shed 8 bases, and the junction held 13 bases outside the gene matches. CDR1 is LNHDA, CDR2 SQIVND, per germline (reference sequence). The CDR3 is CASRSETSGLGKQYF. The CDR3 region has the DNA TGTGCCAGTAGATCGGAGACTAGCGGGCTGGGAAAGCAGTACTTC.

This clone has only one observation. This chain joins TRBV4-1 and TRBJ1-5; the match to TRBD1 covers 7 bases. The trim removed 1 base at V and 0 bases at J, leaving 6 bases unmatched. CDR3 length equals 17 residues. From germline, CDR1 is MGHRA and CDR2 YSYEKL. CDR3 DNA sequence: TGCGCCAGCAGCCAAGGCGGACAGGCCTATAGCAATCAGCCCCAGCATTTT. Its translation: CASSQGGQAYSNQPQHF.

This chain uses TRBV15 with TRBJ2-4; 10 bases line up with TRBD2. V gave up 7 bases and J gave up 8 bases; unmatched junction bases: 14. This CDR3 is built from 16 residues. Germline V gene sequence: CDR1 LNHNV, CDR2 YYDKDF (reference sequence). CDR3 sequence: CATKLELAGPPHIQYF. The DNA for the CDR3 is TGTGCCACCAAACTTGAACTAGCGGGACCACCCCACATTCAGTACTTC.

The V and J genes are TRBV5-1 and TRBJ2-7; D is unclear. The CDR3 loop spans 13 amino acids. CDR1 is SGHRS and CDR2 is YFSETQ in the germline V gene. The germline V and J ends were trimmed by 0 bases and 4 bases, with 8 bases remaining between them. CDR3 DNA sequence: TGCGCCAGCAGCTTGGAAGCGAGTTACGAGCAGTACTTC. It specifies CASSLEASYEQYF. The full variable domain, in which reference TRBV5-1 and TRBJ2-7 provide the parts outside the CDR3, is KAGVTQTPRYLIKTRGQQVTLSCSPISGHRSVSWYQQTPGQGLQFLFEYFSETQRNKGNFPGRFSGRQFSNSRSEMNVSTLELGDSALYLCASSLEASYEQYFGPGTRLTVT.

V gene TRBV11-3 combines with J gene TRBJ2-1, with TRBD2 matching 11 bases. The CDR3 contains 18 residues. V lost 0 bases to trimming and J lost 9 bases; unmatched junction nucleotides: 13. Germline CDR1 reads SGHNT; CDR2 reads YENEEA. DNA of the CDR3: TGTGCCAGCAGCTTAGACCGAGTAGGGACTAGCGGACAGGGTGAGCAGTTCTTC. It specifies CASSLDRVGTSGQGEQFF.

This chain joins TRBV19 and TRBJ2-7; D is unclear. The length of the CDR3 is 13 residues. V was shortened by 4 bases and J by 6 bases, with 13 bases between the two germline ends. Germline V gene data show CDR1 as LNHDA and CDR2 as SQIVND (reference sequence). The CDR3 protein is CASSNRVGGEQYF. The CDR3 DNA follows: TGTGCCAGTAGTAATCGGGTCGGCGGCGAGCAGTACTTC.